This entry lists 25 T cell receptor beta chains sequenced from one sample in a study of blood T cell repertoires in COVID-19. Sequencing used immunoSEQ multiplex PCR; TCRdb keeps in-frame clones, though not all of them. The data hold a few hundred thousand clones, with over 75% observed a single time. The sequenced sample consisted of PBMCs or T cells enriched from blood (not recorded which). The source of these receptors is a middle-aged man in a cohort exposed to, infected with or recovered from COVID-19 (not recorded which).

The CDR3 here is CATSRGQGRESYTF. In DNA, the CDR3 is TGTGCCACCAGCCGGGGACAGGGACGCGAGAGCTACACCTTC. The chain has TRBV15 and TRBJ1-2, with TRBD1 matching over 9 bases. The V gene's germline CDR1 is LNHNV and CDR2 YYDKDF (reference sequence). The CDR3 extends over 14 amino acids. The ends lost 5 bases at V and 9 bases at J; junction bases unmatched: 10.

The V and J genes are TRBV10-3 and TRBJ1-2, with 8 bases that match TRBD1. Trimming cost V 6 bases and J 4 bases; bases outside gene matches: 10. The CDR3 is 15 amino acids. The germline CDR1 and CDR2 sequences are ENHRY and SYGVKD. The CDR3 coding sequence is TGTGCCATCAGCGAAAACACCGGGACAGGCTATGGCTACACCTTC. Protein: CAISENTGTGYGYTF.

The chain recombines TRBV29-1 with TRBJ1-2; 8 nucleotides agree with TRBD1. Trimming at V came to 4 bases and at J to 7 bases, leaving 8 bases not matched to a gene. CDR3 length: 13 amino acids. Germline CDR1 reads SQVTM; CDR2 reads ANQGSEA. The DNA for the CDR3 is TGCAGCGTTGTGCAGGCAGGGGGCCGTGGCTACACCTTC. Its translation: CSVVQAGGRGYTF.

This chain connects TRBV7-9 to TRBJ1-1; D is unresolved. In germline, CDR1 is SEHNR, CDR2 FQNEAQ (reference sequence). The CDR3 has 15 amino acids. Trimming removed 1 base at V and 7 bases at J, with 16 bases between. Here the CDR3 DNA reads TGTGCCAGCAGCTTAGTGCCGGGATTCGGGAGTGAAGCTTTCTTT. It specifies CASSLVPGFGSEAFF. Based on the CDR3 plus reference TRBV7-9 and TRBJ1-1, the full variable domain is DTGVSQNPRHKITKRGQNVTFRCDPISEHNRLYWYRQTLGQGPEFLTYFQNEAQLEKSRLLSDRFSAERPKGSFSTLEIQRTEQGDSAMYLCASSLVPGFGSEAFFGQGTRLTVV.

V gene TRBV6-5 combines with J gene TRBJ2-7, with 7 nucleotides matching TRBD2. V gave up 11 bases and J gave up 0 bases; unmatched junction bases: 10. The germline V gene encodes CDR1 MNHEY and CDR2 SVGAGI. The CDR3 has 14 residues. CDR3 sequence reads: CAAKTSSNSYEQYF. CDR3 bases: TGTGCCGCGAAGACTAGCTCCAACTCCTACGAGCAGTACTTC.

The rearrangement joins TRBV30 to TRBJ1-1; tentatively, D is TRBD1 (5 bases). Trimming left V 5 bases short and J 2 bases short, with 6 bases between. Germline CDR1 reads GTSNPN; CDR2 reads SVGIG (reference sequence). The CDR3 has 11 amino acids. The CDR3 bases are TGTGCCTGGCAGGGTAACACTGAAGCTTTCTTT. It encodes CAWQGNTEAFF.

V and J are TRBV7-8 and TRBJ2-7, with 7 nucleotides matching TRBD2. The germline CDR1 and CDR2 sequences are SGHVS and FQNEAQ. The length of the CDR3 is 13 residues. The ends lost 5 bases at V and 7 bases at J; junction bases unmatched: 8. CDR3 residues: CASSRRELGEQYF. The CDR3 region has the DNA TGTGCCAGCAGCCGGCGGGAGCTCGGGGAGCAGTACTTC.

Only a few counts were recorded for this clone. This CDR3 reads CASYRELDTQYF. CDR3 nucleotides: TGTGCCAGCTACAGGGAGTTGGATACGCAGTATTTT. The V call is TRBV2, the J call TRBJ2-3, with D perhaps matching TRBD1 (6 bases). Germline CDR1 and CDR2: SNHLY and FYNNEI. V dropped 8 bases and J dropped 6 bases, with 12 bases sitting between them. The CDR3 length is 12 residues.

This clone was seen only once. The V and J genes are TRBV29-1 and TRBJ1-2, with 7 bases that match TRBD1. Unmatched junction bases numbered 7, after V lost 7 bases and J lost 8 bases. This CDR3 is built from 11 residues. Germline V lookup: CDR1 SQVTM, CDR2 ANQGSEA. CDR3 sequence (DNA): TGCAGCGCTGACAGGGTTCAAGGCTACACCTTC. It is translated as CSADRVQGYTF. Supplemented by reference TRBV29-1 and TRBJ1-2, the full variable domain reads SAVISQKPSRDICQRGTSLTIQCQVDSQVTMMFWYRQQPGQSLTLIATANQGSEATYESGFVIDKFPISRPNLTFSTLTVSNMSPEDSSIYLCSADRVQGYTFGSGTRLTVV.

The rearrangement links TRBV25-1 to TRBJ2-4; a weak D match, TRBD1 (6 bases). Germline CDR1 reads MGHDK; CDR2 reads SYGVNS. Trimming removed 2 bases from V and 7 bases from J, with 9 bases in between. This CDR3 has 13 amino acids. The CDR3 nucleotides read TGTGCCAGCAGTGAACAGGGGTCCAACATTCAGTACTTC. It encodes CASSEQGSNIQYF. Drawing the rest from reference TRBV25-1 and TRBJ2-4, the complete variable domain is EADIYQTPRYLVIGTGKKITLECSQTMGHDKMYWYQQDPGMELHLIHYSYGVNSTEKGDLSSESTVSRIRTEHFPLTLESARPSHTSQYLCASSEQGSNIQYFGAGTRLSVL.

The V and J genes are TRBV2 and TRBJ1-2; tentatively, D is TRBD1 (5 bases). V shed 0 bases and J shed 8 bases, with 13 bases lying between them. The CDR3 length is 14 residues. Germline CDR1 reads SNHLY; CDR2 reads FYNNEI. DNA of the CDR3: TGTGCCAGCAGTGAAGCGGGAAGGGGAAAGGGCTACACCTTC. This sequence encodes CASSEAGRGKGYTF.

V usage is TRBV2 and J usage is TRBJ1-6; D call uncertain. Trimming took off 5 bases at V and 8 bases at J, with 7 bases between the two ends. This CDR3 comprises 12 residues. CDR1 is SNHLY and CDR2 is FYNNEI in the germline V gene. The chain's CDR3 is CASSIEYSPLHF. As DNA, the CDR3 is TGTGCCAGCAGTATCGAGTATTCACCCCTCCACTTT.

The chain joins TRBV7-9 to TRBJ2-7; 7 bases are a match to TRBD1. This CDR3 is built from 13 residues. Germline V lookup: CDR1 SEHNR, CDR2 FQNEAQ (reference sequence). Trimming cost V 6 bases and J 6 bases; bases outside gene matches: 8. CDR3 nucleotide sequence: TGTGCCAGCAGTCCGACAGGGTCGGTCGAGCAGTACTTC. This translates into CASSPTGSVEQYF.

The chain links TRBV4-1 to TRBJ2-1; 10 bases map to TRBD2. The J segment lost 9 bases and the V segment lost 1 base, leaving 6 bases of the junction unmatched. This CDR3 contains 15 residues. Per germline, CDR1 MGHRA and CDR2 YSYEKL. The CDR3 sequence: CASSQGLAGAGEQFF. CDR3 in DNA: TGCGCCAGCAGCCAAGGGCTAGCGGGGGCTGGTGAGCAGTTCTTC.

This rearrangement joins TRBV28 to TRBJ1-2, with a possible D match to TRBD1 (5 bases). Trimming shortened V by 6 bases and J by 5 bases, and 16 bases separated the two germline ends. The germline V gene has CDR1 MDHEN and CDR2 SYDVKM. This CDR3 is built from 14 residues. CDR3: CASRGAVSTYGYTF. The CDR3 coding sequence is TGTGCCAGCAGAGGGGCAGTTAGTACTTATGGCTACACCTTC.

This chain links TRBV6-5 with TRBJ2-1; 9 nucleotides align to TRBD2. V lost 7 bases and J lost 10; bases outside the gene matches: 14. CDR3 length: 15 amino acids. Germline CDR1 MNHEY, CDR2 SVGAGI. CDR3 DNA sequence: TGTGCCAGCACCCTGACTAGCGGTTCTCCTCAGGAGCAGTTCTTC. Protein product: CASTLTSGSPQEQFF.

The CDR3 loop is CATSRGVVDTQYF. The CDR3 DNA is TGTGCCACCAGCAGGGGCGTCGTGGATACGCAGTATTTT. The chain carries TRBV15 and TRBJ2-3; D unclear. V was shortened by 3 bases and J by 6 bases, with 10 bases between the two germline ends. CDR3 size: 13 residues. Germline CDR1 and CDR2: LNHNV and YYDKDF (reference sequence). The entire variable domain, with the rest obtained from reference TRBV15 and TRBJ2-3, is as follows: DAMVIQNPRYQVTQFGKPVTLSCSQTLNHNVMYWYQQKSSQAPKLLFHYYDKDFNNEADTPDNFQSRRPNTSFCFLDIRSPGLGDTAMYLCATSRGVVDTQYFGPGTRLTVL.

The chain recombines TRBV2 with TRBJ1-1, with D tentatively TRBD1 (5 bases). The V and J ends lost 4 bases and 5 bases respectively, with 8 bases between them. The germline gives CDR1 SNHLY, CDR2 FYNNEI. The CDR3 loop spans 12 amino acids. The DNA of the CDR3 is TGTGCCAGCAGTGCACAGGTAACTGAAGCTTTCTTT. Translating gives CASSAQVTEAFF.

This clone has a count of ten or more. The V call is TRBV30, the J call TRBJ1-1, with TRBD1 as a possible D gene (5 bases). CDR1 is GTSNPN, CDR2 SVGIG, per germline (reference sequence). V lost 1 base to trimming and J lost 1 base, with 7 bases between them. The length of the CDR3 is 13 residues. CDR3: CAWSARENTEAFF. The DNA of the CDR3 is TGTGCCTGGAGTGCCAGGGAGAACACTGAAGCTTTCTTT.

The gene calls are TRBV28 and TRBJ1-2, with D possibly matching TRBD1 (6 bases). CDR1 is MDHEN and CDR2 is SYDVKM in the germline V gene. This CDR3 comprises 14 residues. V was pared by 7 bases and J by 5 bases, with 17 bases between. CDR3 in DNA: TGTGCCAGCAACAGGGCAGGGAATGGGTATGGCTACACCTTC. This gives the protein CASNRAGNGYGYTF.

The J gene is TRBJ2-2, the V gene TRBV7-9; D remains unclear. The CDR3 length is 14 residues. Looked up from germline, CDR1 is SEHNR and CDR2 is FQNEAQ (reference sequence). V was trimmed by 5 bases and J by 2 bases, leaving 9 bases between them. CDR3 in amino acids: CASSTDSNTGELFF. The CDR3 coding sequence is TGTGCCAGCAGCACCGACTCAAACACCGGGGAGCTGTTTTTT.

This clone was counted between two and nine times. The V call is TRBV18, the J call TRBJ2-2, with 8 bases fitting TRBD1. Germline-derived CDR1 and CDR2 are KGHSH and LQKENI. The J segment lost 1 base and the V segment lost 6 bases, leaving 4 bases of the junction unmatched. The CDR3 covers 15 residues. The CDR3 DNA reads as TGTGCCAGCTCGCGGACAGGGAAGAACACCGGGGAGCTGTTTTTT. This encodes CASSRTGKNTGELFF.

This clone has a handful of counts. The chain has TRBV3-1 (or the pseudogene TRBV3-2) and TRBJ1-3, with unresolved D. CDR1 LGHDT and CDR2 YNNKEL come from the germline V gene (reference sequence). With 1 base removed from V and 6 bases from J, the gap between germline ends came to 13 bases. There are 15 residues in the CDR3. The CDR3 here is CASSQVGARKNTIYF. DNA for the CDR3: TGTGCCAGCAGCCAAGTGGGCGCACGGAAAAACACCATATATTTT.

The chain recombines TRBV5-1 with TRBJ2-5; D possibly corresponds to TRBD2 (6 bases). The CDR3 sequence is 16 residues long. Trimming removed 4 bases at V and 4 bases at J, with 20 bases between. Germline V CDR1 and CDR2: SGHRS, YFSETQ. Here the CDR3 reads CASSPTGTEGGETQYF. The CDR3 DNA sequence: TGCGCCAGCAGCCCGACCGGGACGGAGGGAGGAGAGACCCAGTACTTC.

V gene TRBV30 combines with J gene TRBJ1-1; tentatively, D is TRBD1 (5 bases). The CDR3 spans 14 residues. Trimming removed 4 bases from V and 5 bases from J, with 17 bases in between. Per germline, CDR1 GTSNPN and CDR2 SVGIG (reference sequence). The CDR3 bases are TGTGCCTGGAACCGGGCAGGGCTTGGGACTGAAGCTTTCTTT. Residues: CAWNRAGLGTEAFF. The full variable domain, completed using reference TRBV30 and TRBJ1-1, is SQTIHQWPATLVQPVGSPLSLECTVEGTSNPNLYWYRQAAGRGLQLLFYSVGIGQISSEVPQNLSASRPQDRQFILSSKKLLLSDSGFYLCAWNRAGLGTEAFFGQGTRLTVV.